This is a list of T cell receptor beta chains from one sample in a study of shared clonotypes between healthy human individuals. TCRdb's table, derived via immunoSEQ multiplex PCR, lists solely in-frame clones and lacks some. This sample has more than 500,000 clones; 85% to 95% occur once, and the top ten carry approximately 0.11%. Sample: naive CD8+ T cells sorted from blood. The receptor source for this set is a woman aged 25 to 39 in good health. The CDR3 runs from the conserved cysteine through the conserved F or W. Fields, in order: D gene, J gene, V gene, CDR3 protein, CDR3 DNA. D genes are given only for firm matches.

NA | TRBJ2-1 | TRBV19 | CASSIDSSYNEQFF | TGTGCCAGTAGTATCGACAGCTCCTACAATGAGCAGTTCTTC
NA | TRBJ2-1 | TRBV7-9 | CAAEGERDRNEQFF | TGTGCAGCGGAGGGCGAGCGGGACAGGAATGAGCAGTTCTTC
NA | TRBJ2-7 | TRBV7-3 | CASSLGPSGDEQYF | TGTGCCAGCAGCTTAGGGCCGAGTGGAGACGAGCAGTACTTC
NA | TRBJ1-1 | TRBV28 | CASSFFSAEAFF | TGTGCCAGCAGTTTTTTTTCGGCTGAAGCTTTCTTT
TRBD1 | TRBJ2-1 | TRBV28 | CASSSTAGQDSYNEQFF | TGTGCCAGCAGTTCAACCGCGGGACAGGATTCCTACAATGAGCAGTTCTTC
NA | TRBJ2-3 | TRBV27 | CASSPDTATDTQYF | TGTGCCAGCAGTCCAGACACCGCCACAGATACGCAGTATTTT
NA | TRBJ1-1 | TRBV16 | CASSQEGPMNTEAFF | TGTGCCAGCAGCCAGGAGGGTCCCATGAACACTGAAGCTTTCTTT
NA | TRBJ1-1 | TRBV27 | CASSKGTRGTEAFF | TGTGCCAGCAGTAAAGGGACAAGAGGTACTGAAGCTTTCTTT
TRBD2 | TRBJ2-7 | TRBV5-1 | CASSKSLAGESGEQYF | TGCGCCAGCAGCAAATCACTAGCGGGAGAATCGGGCGAGCAGTACTTC
TRBD2 | TRBJ2-5 | TRBV9 | CASSVGLAGGQQYF | TGTGCCAGCAGCGTAGGGCTAGCGGGAGGCCAGCAGTACTTC
NA | TRBJ2-3 | TRBV27 | CASSLGSDTDTQYF | TGTGCCAGCAGTTTAGGGTCGGACACAGATACGCAGTATTTT
NA | TRBJ2-5 | TRBV15 | CATRGQETQYF | TGTGCCACCAGGGGACAAGAGACCCAGTACTTC
TRBD2 | TRBJ2-7 | TRBV7-7 | CASSPGTSLSEQYF | TGTGCCAGCAGCCCCGGGACTAGCCTCTCCGAGCAGTACTTC
NA | TRBJ1-1 | TRBV11-3 | CATRGQSPGNTEAFF | TGTGCCACCCGGGGACAATCTCCCGGGAACACTGAAGCTTTCTTT
TRBD1 | TRBJ2-7 | TRBV19 | CASSIDGTGGIDEQYF | TGTGCCAGTAGTATAGATGGGACAGGGGGCATCGACGAGCAGTACTTC
NA | TRBJ2-7 | TRBV27 | CASGSPPNDEQYF | TGTGCCAGCGGGAGTCCCCCAAACGACGAGCAGTACTTC
NA | TRBJ1-6 | TRBV4-1 | CASSRTEGSPLHF | TGCGCCAGCAGCCGGACCGAGGGTTCACCCCTCCACTTT